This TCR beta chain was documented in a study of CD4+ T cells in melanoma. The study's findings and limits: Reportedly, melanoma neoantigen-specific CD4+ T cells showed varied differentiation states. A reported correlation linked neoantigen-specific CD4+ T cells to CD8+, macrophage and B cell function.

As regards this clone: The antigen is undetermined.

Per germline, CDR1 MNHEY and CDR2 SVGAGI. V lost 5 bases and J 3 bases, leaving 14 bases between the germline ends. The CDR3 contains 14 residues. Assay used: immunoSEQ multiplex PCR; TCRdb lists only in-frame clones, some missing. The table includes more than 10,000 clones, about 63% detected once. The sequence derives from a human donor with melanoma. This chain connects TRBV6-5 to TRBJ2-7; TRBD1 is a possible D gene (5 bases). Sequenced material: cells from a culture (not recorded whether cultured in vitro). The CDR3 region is CASSERGEYYEQYF. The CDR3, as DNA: TGTGCCAGCAGTGAAAGGGGCGAATACTACGAGCAGTACTTC.